These 8 T cell receptor beta chains were sequenced from one sample in a study of shared clonotypes between healthy human individuals. The protocol was immunoSEQ multiplex PCR, while the TCRdb copy is restricted to in-frame clones and leaves out a portion. The repertoire has about 510,000 clones, approximately 79% of them found once; the top ten carry 12%. Sequencing was done on a sample of PBMCs. Receptors were obtained from a woman aged 40 to 55 in good health. Some clones in this sample may be carry-over from other donors' samples.

The chain uses TRBV5-1 and TRBJ2-7; 11 positions agree with TRBD2. This CDR3 spans 16 amino acids. The germline V gene encodes CDR1 SGHRS and CDR2 YFSETQ. Trimming at V came to 4 bases and at J to 1 base, leaving 7 bases not matched to a gene. The CDR3 DNA follows: TGCGCCAGCAGCCCGTATCTAGCGGGAGGATCCTACGAGCAGTACTTC. Translation: CASSPYLAGGSYEQYF.

The CDR3 DNA reads TGCAGCGTCCATGGACAGGGGGATACCTACGAGCAGTACTTC. Translating gives CSVHGQGDTYEQYF. The gene calls are TRBV29-1 and TRBJ2-7; 10 bases align to TRBD1. In germline, CDR1 is SQVTM, CDR2 ANQGSEA. This CDR3 spans 14 amino acids. V dropped 6 bases and J dropped 2; count of bases not matched to a gene: 7.

This clone was recorded only once. The rearrangement links TRBV6-1 to TRBJ2-7; D not certain. Trimming cost V 2 bases and J 3 bases, with 8 bases left between them. The germline gives CDR1 MNHNS, CDR2 SASEGT. CDR3 length: 13 amino acids. The CDR3 loop is CASSESRYYEQYF. CDR3 bases: TGTGCCAGCAGTGAAAGTAGATACTACGAGCAGTACTTC.

The chain links TRBV5-8 to TRBJ2-2; a possible D gene is TRBD1 (5 bases). There are 15 residues in the CDR3. V shed 2 bases and J shed 0 bases, with 8 bases lying between them. Germline assignment: CDR1 SGHTS and CDR2 YDEGEE. CDR3 bases: TGTGCCAGCAGCTTTGGGGCCCCGAACACCGGGGAGCTGTTTTTT. Its protein is CASSFGAPNTGELFF.

Remarks on this clone: Its ends do not fully match the called genes, so a read error is possible. The chain recombines TRBV10-3 with TRBJ1-1; 8 positions agree with TRBD1. CDR1 and CDR2 (germline): ENHRY, SYGVKD. This CDR3 spans 13 amino acids. The CDR3, as DNA: TGTGCCGTCAGGGGGCAGGAAGACACTGAAGCTTTCTTT. Protein: CAVRGQEDTEAFF.

J is TRBJ2-1 and V is TRBV5-6; 7 nucleotides agree with TRBD2. The V segment lost 2 bases and the J segment 7 bases; nucleotides outside the gene matches: 6. This CDR3 spans 14 amino acids. Germline V CDR1 and CDR2: SGHDT, YYEEEE. Here the CDR3 reads CASSFRAGRNEQFF. The CDR3 DNA reads TGTGCCAGCAGCTTTCGAGCGGGGAGGAATGAGCAGTTCTTC.

The chain uses TRBV11-3 and TRBJ2-1; 10 bases agree with TRBD1. The junction had 7 bases not matched to a gene; V was cut back by 5 bases and J by 6 bases. Per the germline V gene, CDR1 is SGHNT and CDR2 is YENEEA. The CDR3 is 15 residues long. For the CDR3, the DNA is TGTGCCAGCAGCACCCGACAGGGGGCCACCAATGAGCAGTTCTTC. Translated, it gives CASSTRQGATNEQFF.

J is TRBJ1-1 and V is TRBV9; 10 bases match TRBD1. Germline V gives CDR1 SGDLS, CDR2 YYNGEE. This CDR3 is built from 17 residues. The J segment lost 1 base and the V segment lost 4 bases, leaving 10 bases of the junction unmatched. Here the CDR3 reads CASSPRTGGISNTEAFF. The CDR3 coding sequence is TGTGCCAGCAGCCCCCGGACAGGGGGAATCTCGAACACTGAAGCTTTCTTT.